This T cell receptor (beta chain) was observed in a study of tumour-infiltrating T cells in Burkitt lymphoma. Data came from immunoSEQ multiplex PCR; TCRdb stores just in-frame clones and leaves some out. The sample records 14,000 or so clones, roughly 80% being singletons. Germline-derived CDR1 and CDR2 are MNHEY and SMNVEV (reference sequence). V was shortened by 6 bases and J by 2 bases, with 16 bases between the two germline ends. CDR3 size: 16 residues. This clone was detected only once. The TCR comes from a human donor with diffuse large B-cell lymphoma. The V call is TRBV27, the J call TRBJ2-2, with unresolved D. Sequences were obtained from tumor tissue. DNA of the CDR3: TGTGCCAGCAGGGGCCAAGGCGTAGGCAACACCGGGGAGCTGTTTTTT. It specifies CASRGQGVGNTGELFF.